Reported below is one T cell receptor (beta chain). The antigen remains unidentified. The data were taken from a study of monozygotic twins with inflammatory bowel disease. Points from the study as a whole: There was no way to distinguish the different T cell subtypes. Lower TCRbeta diversity (inverse Simpson) was seen in IBD patients than in healthy co-twins.

The V gene's germline CDR1 is SGHRS and CDR2 YFSETQ. The CDR3 loop spans 17 amino acids. UMIs containing a 6-nucleotide sample barcode were added via template switching. TCRdb re-called the 5' RACE reads; every CDR3 protein appears as one record, without DNA. This repertoire comprises around 380,000 distinct CDR3 sequences; its ten largest clones make up less than 2.5%. The TCR originated in a human donor with ulcerative colitis or Crohn's disease, or a healthy co-twin of an affected twin (not recorded which). Sample: blood. This rearrangement joins TRBV5-1 to TRBJ2-2; TCRdb outputs TRBD1, but without DNA this stays unchecked. CDR3 residues: CASSPTPETGHTGELFF. Based on the CDR3 plus reference TRBV5-1 and TRBJ2-2, the full variable domain is KAGVTQTPRYLIKTRGQQVTLSCSPISGHRSVSWYQQTPGQGLQFLFEYFSETQRNKGNFPGRFSGRQFSNSRSEMNVSTLELGDSALYLCASSPTPETGHTGELFFGEGSRLTVL.